Each of the 4 T cell receptor beta chains below was sequenced from the same sample in a study of CD8+ T cells in alopecia areata. The treatment is: oral pan-JAK inhibitor, 5-10 mg twice daily. RNA, once extracted, was reverse transcribed into cDNA for use as the sequencing template. The assay was immunoSEQ multiplex PCR, and TCRdb's table has in-frame clones only and misses some. The sample contains more than 110,000 clones, around 82% of which appear only once. The source material was CD8+ T cells sorted from blood, sampled at week 4, from a patient treated with tofacitinib. The origin of the receptors is a human donor with alopecia areata.

This clone occurred once. The rearrangement joins TRBV5-1 to TRBJ2-1; TRBD2 matches at 9 bases. Looked up from germline, CDR1 is SGHRS and CDR2 is YFSETQ. The CDR3 spans 15 residues. With 1 base clipped from V and 4 bases from J, the junction kept 3 bases outside the gene matches. The CDR3 nucleotides read TGCGCCAGCAGCTTGCTGACTAGCGGTTACAATGAGCAGTTCTTC. It yields the protein CASSLLTSGYNEQFF.

There are a few counts of this clone. Compared with germline, one end of the junction differs, possibly owing to a read error. The chain carries TRBV5-6 and TRBJ2-2; 7 bases fit TRBD1. This CDR3 comprises 13 residues. Looked up from germline, CDR1 is SGHDT and CDR2 is YYEEEE. The CDR3 region is CASSHGTAGELFF. The DNA for the CDR3 is TGCGCCAGCAGCCATGGGACAGCCGGGGAGCTGTTTTTT.

V gene TRBV7-9 combines with J gene TRBJ2-2; TRBD1 matches 10 bases. The V gene's germline CDR1 is SEHNR and CDR2 FQNEAQ (reference sequence). The CDR3 has 16 amino acids. J gave up 6 bases and V 5 bases, and 9 bases lay outside the gene matches. The CDR3 region is CASSDGDRGGPGELFF. DNA of the CDR3: TGTGCCAGCAGCGACGGGGACAGGGGAGGCCCCGGGGAGCTGTTTTTT.

The chain is built from TRBV7-9 and TRBJ2-7; TRBD1 agrees at 8 bases. The CDR3 covers 15 residues. Germline CDR1 reads SEHNR; CDR2 reads FQNEAQ (reference sequence). V gave up 1 base and J gave up 6 bases; unmatched junction bases: 8. Written as DNA, the CDR3 is TGTGCCAGCAGCTTAGGTCCGCAGGGGGCGACCGAGCAGTACTTC. This sequence encodes CASSLGPQGATEQYF.